Below, 14 T cell receptor beta chains from the same sample are listed, as sequenced in a study of STAT3 mutations in large granular lymphocyte leukemia. General study points: At least one immunodominant TCR beta clonotype appeared in every T-cell large granular lymphocyte leukemia patient.

For these TCRs, the target antigens are not known. Method: immunoSEQ multiplex PCR; TCRdb's copy keeps in-frame clones and lacks some. There are more than 10,000 clones in the sample; 81% occur only once, and under 65% lies in the top ten. The sample comprised peripheral blood mononuclear cells. Every receptor here comes from a man in his sixties with T-cell large granular lymphocyte leukemia. Some clones in this sample may be carry-over from other donors' samples.

This sequence joins TRBV27 and TRBJ2-7, with no clear D. The CDR3 is 12 residues long. Per the germline V gene, CDR1 is MNHEY and CDR2 is SMNVEV (reference sequence). Trimming left V 7 bases short and J 6 bases short, with 13 bases between. In DNA form, the CDR3 reads TGTGCCAGCACCGGGCCGGGCGGCGAGCAGTACTTC. It yields the protein CASTGPGGEQYF.

The V and J genes are TRBV5-4 and TRBJ2-3, with a possible D match to TRBD2 (6 bases). Looked up from germline, CDR1 is SGHNT and CDR2 is YYREEE (reference sequence). The CDR3 has 14 amino acids. V was trimmed by 5 bases and J by 9 bases, leaving 19 bases between them. CDR3 DNA sequence: TGTGCCAGCAGGCAGGGCAGCCATGGGGGGACGCAGTATTTT. Protein: CASRQGSHGGTQYF.

The rearrangement links TRBV6-6 to TRBJ1-5; D is unresolved. This CDR3 region has 14 residues. Germline V gene lookup returns CDR1 MNHNY and CDR2 SVGAGI (reference sequence). Trimming stripped 4 bases from V and 4 bases from J, with 11 bases between. The CDR3 region is CASSSRRNNQPQHF. CDR3 nucleotides: TGTGCCAGCAGTTCCCGACGGAATAATCAGCCCCAGCATTTT.

DNA of the CDR3: TGCGCCACCACCCCCATGGGGGTCGGCTATGGCTACACCTTC. Translating gives CATTPMGVGYGYTF. The chain links TRBV10-2 to TRBJ1-2; D may be TRBD1 (5 bases). V was clipped by 10 bases and J by 4 bases, with 19 bases between them. From germline, CDR1 is WSHSY and CDR2 SAAADI. The CDR3 extends over 14 amino acids.

The chain recombines TRBV10-3 with TRBJ2-5, with 7 bases fitting TRBD1. CDR1 is ENHRY, CDR2 SYGVKD, per germline. The V gene end was trimmed by 10 bases and the J gene end by 3 bases; junction bases not matched to a gene: 5. This CDR3 is 12 amino acids long. In DNA, the CDR3 is TGTGCCACAGGGACAGCTAAAGAGACCCAGTACTTC. It translates to CATGTAKETQYF.

The chain combines TRBV11-3 with TRBJ2-3; D possibly corresponds to TRBD2 (5 bases). V was cut by 5 bases and J by 2 bases, with 17 bases left in between. CDR1 and CDR2 from the germline V gene are SGHNT and YENEEA. The CDR3 covers 16 residues. CDR3 DNA sequence: TGTGCCAGCAGCCCAGGACTGGATACCTACACAGATACGCAGTATTTT. It is translated as CASSPGLDTYTDTQYF.

For the CDR3, the DNA is TGTGCCAGCAGGCCCCCTAGCCCCCGGCCCTCGGGGGACTACGAGCAGTACTTC. The encoded protein is CASRPPSPRPSGDYEQYF. The V gene is TRBV27, the J gene TRBJ2-7; D perhaps matches TRBD2 (6 bases). The CDR3 consists of 18 residues. Germline CDR1 reads MNHEY; CDR2 reads SMNVEV (reference sequence). V was shortened by 6 bases and J by 3 bases, with 27 bases between the two germline ends.

The chain recombines TRBV28 with TRBJ2-3; 8 bases map to TRBD1. Germline CDR1 MDHEN, CDR2 SYDVKM. The CDR3 consists of 14 residues. The J segment lost 0 bases and the V segment lost 7 bases, leaving 3 bases of the junction unmatched. CDR3 residues: CASTRQGSTDTQYF. The CDR3 region has the DNA TGTGCCAGCACCCGACAGGGGAGCACAGATACGCAGTATTTT.

The chain recombines TRBV30 with TRBJ2-5; TRBD2 matches 13 bases. Per germline, CDR1 GTSNPN and CDR2 SVGIG (reference sequence). The CDR3 is 15 amino acids. The J segment lost 2 bases and the V segment lost 5 bases, leaving 5 bases of the junction unmatched. The CDR3 protein is CAWSGTSGIQETQYF. The CDR3 DNA follows: TGTGCCTGGTCTGGGACTAGCGGGATACAAGAGACCCAGTACTTC. Filled out from reference TRBV30 and TRBJ2-5, the complete variable domain reads SQTIHQWPATLVQPVGSPLSLECTVEGTSNPNLYWYRQAAGRGLQLLFYSVGIGQISSEVPQNLSASRPQDRQFILSSKKLLLSDSGFYLCAWSGTSGIQETQYFGPGTRLLVL.

This clone was counted a single time. The genes are TRBV5-1 and TRBJ2-1; 9 nucleotides agree with TRBD2. Trimming removed 3 bases from V and 6 bases from J; junction bases left unmatched: 7. The CDR3 sequence is 15 residues long. CDR1 and CDR2 (germline): SGHRS, YFSETQ. The CDR3 sequence: CASSYTSGLVNEQFF. CDR3 sequence (DNA): TGCGCCAGCAGCTATACTAGCGGGCTGGTCAATGAGCAGTTCTTC. The full variable domain, its missing parts supplied by reference TRBV5-1 and TRBJ2-1, is KAGVTQTPRYLIKTRGQQVTLSCSPISGHRSVSWYQQTPGQGLQFLFEYFSETQRNKGNFPGRFSGRQFSNSRSEMNVSTLELGDSALYLCASSYTSGLVNEQFFGPGTRLTVL.

V usage is TRBV21-1 and J usage is TRBJ1-2. TRBV21-1 is tagged as a pseudogene. CDR3 length: 16 residues. The CDR3 reads CASRNLVATETYGYTF. The CDR3, as DNA: TGTGCCAGCAGGAATTTGGTAGCTACAGAGACCTATGGCTACACCTTC.

Here the CDR3 reads CASSPPKGNEQFF. DNA for the CDR3: TGTGCCAGTAGTCCTCCTAAGGGGAATGAGCAGTTCTTC. The rearrangement uses TRBV19 and TRBJ2-1; tentative D call: TRBD1 (5 bases). Germline V gives CDR1 LNHDA, CDR2 SQIVND (reference sequence). The CDR3 contains 13 residues. V dropped 5 bases and J dropped 7 bases, with 12 bases sitting between them.

The CDR3 here is CSVGDWREKLFF. DNA of the CDR3: TGCAGCGTAGGAGACTGGAGGGAAAAACTGTTTTTT. The V and J genes are TRBV29-1 and TRBJ1-4; the D is unclear. This CDR3 is 12 amino acids long. Germline V gives CDR1 SQVTM, CDR2 ANQGSEA. Trimming left V 6 bases short and J 8 bases short, with 13 bases between. The variable domain in full, completed from reference TRBV29-1 and TRBJ1-4, reads SAVISQKPSRDICQRGTSLTIQCQVDSQVTMMFWYRQQPGQSLTLIATANQGSEATYESGFVIDKFPISRPNLTFSTLTVSNMSPEDSSIYLCSVGDWREKLFFGSGTQLSVL.

The table lists this clone with a few counts. The chain combines TRBV5-1 with TRBJ2-5; 7 bases are a match to TRBD2. The germline V gene has CDR1 SGHRS and CDR2 YFSETQ. The CDR3 covers 14 residues. V shed 0 bases, J shed 1 base, and the junction held 0 bases outside the gene matches. CDR3 sequence: CASSLGGGQETQYF. DNA for the CDR3: TGCGCCAGCAGCTTGGGGGGGGGCCAAGAGACCCAGTACTTC.